These 10 T cell receptor beta chains originate from one sample sequenced in a study of brain T cells in children with intractable seizures (TCRdb year 2021). Taken with the paper, the label for time point translates to: resected brain tissue, or blood drawn just prior to surgery. The surgery cases showing the highest brain T cell transcript signatures were chosen for TCR beta chain sequencing of brain tissue and, when available, of blood. The method was the immunoSEQ multiplex PCR assay. This immuneACCESS table, as held by TCRdb, lists in-frame sequences with V and J called but not all clones. Of the missing ones, under half trace to an unresolved V gene in checked studies; the others have no known cause. The sample records about 580 clones, roughly 80% of which are singletons. Of the sample, 45% is held by the ten largest clones. The sequences come from resected brain tissue, collected at surgery. All receptors derive from a boy younger than 18 with tuberous sclerosis and intractable seizures.

V is TRBV6-1 and J is TRBJ2-7; D is unresolved. V was trimmed by 1 base and J by 3 bases, leaving 7 bases between them. Per germline, CDR1 MNHNS and CDR2 SASEGT. CDR3 size: 13 residues. The CDR3 sequence: CASSEVGYYEQYF. The CDR3 DNA reads as TGTGCCAGCAGTGAAGTGGGTTACTACGAGCAGTACTTC.

The rearrangement joins TRBV6-5 to TRBJ2-7, with no clear D. The CDR3 is 13 amino acids. The germline CDR1 and CDR2 sequences are MNHEY and SVGAGI. Trimming left V 4 bases short and J 3 bases short, with 10 bases between. This CDR3 reads CASSSELNYEQYF. In nucleotides, the CDR3 is TGTGCCAGCAGTTCGGAACTAAACTACGAGCAGTACTTC.

This clone was seen a single time. CDR3: CATSRVGGRVNSPLHF. CDR3 nucleotides: TGTGCCACCAGCAGAGTCGGCGGGCGGGTTAATTCACCCCTCCACTTT. The gene calls are TRBV15 and TRBJ1-6; D call uncertain. Germline V gene lookup returns CDR1 LNHNV and CDR2 YYDKDF (reference sequence). V was clipped by 1 base and J by 6 bases, with 13 bases between them. This CDR3 contains 16 residues.

The chain employs TRBV12-5 and TRBJ1-2; D may be TRBD1 (5 bases). Trimming took 1 base from V and 4 from J, leaving 19 bases between them. This CDR3 comprises 17 residues. The germline V gene has CDR1 LGHNT and CDR2 FRNRAP. The CDR3 loop is CASGLDPRGGRAYGYTF. CDR3 DNA sequence: TGTGCTAGTGGTTTGGACCCACGCGGGGGAAGGGCCTATGGCTACACCTTC.

V usage is TRBV9 and J usage is TRBJ2-5, with D hard to call. The CDR3 runs to 14 residues. The germline V gene encodes CDR1 SGDLS and CDR2 YYNGEE. V dropped 0 bases and J dropped 0 bases, with 6 bases sitting between them. CDR3 nucleotides: TGTGCCAGCAGCGTAGGGCCCAACCAAGAGACCCAGTACTTC. It yields the protein CASSVGPNQETQYF.

This clone is classed as hyperexpanded (1% or more). The chain uses TRBV6-2 or TRBV6-3 and TRBJ2-7; TRBD2 is a possible D gene (6 bases). Trimming cost V 0 bases and J 5 bases, with 17 bases left between them. This CDR3 comprises 16 residues. Germline V lookup: CDR1 MNHEY, CDR2 SVGEGT. CDR3 region: CASSYSSFGSGHEQYF. In DNA form, the CDR3 reads TGTGCCAGCAGTTACTCGTCTTTCGGGAGCGGACACGAGCAGTACTTC.

This chain links TRBV4-1 with TRBJ1-2; possible D gene TRBD1, 6 bases. V lost 3 bases and J 7 bases, leaving 18 bases between the germline ends. The CDR3 runs to 15 residues. The V gene's germline CDR1 is MGHRA and CDR2 YSYEKL. The CDR3 DNA reads as TGCGCCAGCAGCCACCCCCTTGGTCAGGGGTCTGGCTACACCTTC. Its protein is CASSHPLGQGSGYTF.

The chain has TRBV19 and TRBJ2-1; perhaps TRBD1 as D (6 bases). The CDR3 spans 13 residues. In germline, CDR1 is LNHDA, CDR2 SQIVND (reference sequence). Trimming left V 7 bases short and J 4 bases short, with 11 bases between. CDR3 protein: CASTRQEYNEQFF. The CDR3 region has the DNA TGTGCCAGTACGCGACAGGAATACAATGAGCAGTTCTTC.

The table lists this clone with a few counts. The chain combines TRBV6-5 with TRBJ2-7; TRBD1 agrees at 9 bases. The CDR3 is 16 residues long. Losses at the gene ends were 2 bases for V and 2 bases for J; bases not matched to a gene: 7. The germline CDR1 and CDR2 sequences are MNHEY and SVGAGI. Here the CDR3 DNA reads TGTGCCAGCAGTTACCTCCCGGGACAGGGAGCCTACGAGCAGTACTTC. Its protein is CASSYLPGQGAYEQYF.

This chain links TRBV6-1 with TRBJ2-1; a weak D match, TRBD1 (5 bases). Germline V gene sequence: CDR1 MNHNS, CDR2 SASEGT. This CDR3 contains 18 residues. Between the trimmed V and J ends, which lost 1 base and 0 bases, there was a span of 16 bases. The CDR3 loop is CASSEVGVGWSSYNEQFF. CDR3 coding DNA: TGTGCCAGCAGTGAAGTAGGGGTCGGGTGGAGCTCCTACAATGAGCAGTTCTTC.